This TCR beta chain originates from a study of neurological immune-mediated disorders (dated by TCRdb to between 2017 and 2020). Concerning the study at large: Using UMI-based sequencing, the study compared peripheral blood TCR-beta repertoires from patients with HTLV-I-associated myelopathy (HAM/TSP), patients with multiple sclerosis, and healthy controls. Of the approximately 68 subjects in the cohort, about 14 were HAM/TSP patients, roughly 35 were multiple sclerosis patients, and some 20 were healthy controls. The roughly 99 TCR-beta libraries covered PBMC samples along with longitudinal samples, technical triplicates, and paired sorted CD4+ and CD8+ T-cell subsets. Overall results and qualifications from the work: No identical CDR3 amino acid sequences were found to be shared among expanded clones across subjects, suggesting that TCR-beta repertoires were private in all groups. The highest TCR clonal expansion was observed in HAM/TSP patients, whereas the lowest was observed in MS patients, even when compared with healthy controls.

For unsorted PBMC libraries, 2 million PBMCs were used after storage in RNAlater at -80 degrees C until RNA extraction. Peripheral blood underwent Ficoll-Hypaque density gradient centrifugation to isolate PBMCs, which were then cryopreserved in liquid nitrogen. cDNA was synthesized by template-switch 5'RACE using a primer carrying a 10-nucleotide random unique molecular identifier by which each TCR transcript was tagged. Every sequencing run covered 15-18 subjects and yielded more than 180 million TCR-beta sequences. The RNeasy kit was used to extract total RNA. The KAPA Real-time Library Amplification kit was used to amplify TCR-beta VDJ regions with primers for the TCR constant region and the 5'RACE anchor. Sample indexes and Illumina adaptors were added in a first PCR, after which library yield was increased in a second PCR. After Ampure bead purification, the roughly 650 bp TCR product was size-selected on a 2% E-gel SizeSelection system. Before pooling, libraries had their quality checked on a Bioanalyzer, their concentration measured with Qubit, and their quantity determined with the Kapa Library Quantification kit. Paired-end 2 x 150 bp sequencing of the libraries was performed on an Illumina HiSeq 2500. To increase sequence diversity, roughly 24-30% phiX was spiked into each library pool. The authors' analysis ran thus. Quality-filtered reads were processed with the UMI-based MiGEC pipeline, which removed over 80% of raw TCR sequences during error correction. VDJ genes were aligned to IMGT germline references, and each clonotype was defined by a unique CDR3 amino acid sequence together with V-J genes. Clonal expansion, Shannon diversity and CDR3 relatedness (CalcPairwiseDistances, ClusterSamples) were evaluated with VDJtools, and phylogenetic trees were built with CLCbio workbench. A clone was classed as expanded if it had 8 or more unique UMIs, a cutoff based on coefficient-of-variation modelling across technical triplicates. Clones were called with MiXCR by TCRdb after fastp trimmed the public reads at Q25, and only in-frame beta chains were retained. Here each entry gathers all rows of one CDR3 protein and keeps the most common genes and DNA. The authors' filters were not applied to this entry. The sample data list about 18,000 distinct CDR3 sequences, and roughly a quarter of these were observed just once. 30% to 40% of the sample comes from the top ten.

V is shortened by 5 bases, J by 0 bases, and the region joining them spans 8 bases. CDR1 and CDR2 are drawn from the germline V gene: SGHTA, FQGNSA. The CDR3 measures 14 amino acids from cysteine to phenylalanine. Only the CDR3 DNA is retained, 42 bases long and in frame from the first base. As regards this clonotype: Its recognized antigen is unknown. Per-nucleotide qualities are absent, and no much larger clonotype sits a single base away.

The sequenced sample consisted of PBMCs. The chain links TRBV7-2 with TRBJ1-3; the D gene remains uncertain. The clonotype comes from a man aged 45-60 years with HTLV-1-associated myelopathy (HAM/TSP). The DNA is TGTGCCAGCAGCCCTGATCACTCTGGAAACACCATATATTTT. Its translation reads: CASSPDHSGNTIYF.